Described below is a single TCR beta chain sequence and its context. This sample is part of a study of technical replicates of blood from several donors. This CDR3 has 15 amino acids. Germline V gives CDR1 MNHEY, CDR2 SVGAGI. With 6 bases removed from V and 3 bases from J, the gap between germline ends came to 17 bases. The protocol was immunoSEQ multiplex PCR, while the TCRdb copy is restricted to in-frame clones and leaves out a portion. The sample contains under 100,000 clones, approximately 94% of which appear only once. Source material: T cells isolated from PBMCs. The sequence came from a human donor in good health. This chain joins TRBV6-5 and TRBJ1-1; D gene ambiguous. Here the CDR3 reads CASRNPGFRDTEAFF. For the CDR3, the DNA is TGTGCCAGCAGAAATCCGGGTTTTCGGGACACTGAAGCTTTCTTT.